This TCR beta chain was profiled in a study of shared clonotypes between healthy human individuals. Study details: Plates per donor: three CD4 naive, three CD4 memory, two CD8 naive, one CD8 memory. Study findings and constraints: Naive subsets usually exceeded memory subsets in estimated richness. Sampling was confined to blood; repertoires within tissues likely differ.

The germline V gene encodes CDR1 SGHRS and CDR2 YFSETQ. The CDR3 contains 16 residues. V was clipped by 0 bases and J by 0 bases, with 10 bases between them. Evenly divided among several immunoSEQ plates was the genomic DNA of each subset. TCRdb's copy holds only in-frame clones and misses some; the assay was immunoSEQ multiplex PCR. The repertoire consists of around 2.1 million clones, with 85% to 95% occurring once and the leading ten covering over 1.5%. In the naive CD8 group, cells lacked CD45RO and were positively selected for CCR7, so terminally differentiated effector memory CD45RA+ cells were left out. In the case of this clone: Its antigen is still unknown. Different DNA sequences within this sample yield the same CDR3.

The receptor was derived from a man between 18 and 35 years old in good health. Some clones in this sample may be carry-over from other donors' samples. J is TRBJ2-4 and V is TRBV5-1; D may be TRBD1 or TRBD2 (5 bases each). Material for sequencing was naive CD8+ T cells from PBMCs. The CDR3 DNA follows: TGCGCCAGCAGCTTGGGTGGGACCTTAGCCAAAAACATTCAGTACTTC. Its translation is CASSLGGTLAKNIQYF.